This T cell receptor beta chain stems from a study of regulatory T cells in long-lasting Graves disease. This clonotype has more than one count but fewer than ten. Specified time point: newly diagnosed GD, antithyroid drugs for less than 3 months. Generation of the TCR library employed RNA extracted from PBMCs. Germline values: CDR1 DFQATT, CDR2 SNEGSKA (reference sequence). V trimming: 0 bases; J trimming: 5 bases; junction bases outside the gene matches: 11. CDR3 length equals 19 residues. Construction of TCR beta libraries relied on iRepertoire HTBI primers and on Arm-PCR targeting CDR3 regions. TCRdb re-derived calls from the multiplex PCR reads in MiXCR, one entry per CDR3 protein. The sample holds 300,000 to 400,000 distinct CDR3 sequences, 15% to 20% seen once. This sample also appeared in a second study, on T cells in Graves' hyperthyroidism and ophthalmopathy.

The V call is TRBV20-1, the J call TRBJ2-1; 15 bases line up with TRBD2. The sequence came from a man in his forties with Graves disease. The input for sequencing was peripheral blood mononuclear cells (PBMCs), taken at new diagnosis, from a patient treated with antithyroid drugs. The CDR3 region is CSARDRWTSGGVSNNEQFF. The CDR3 region has the DNA TGCAGTGCTAGAGATAGGTGGACTAGCGGGGGGGTATCGAACAATGAGCAGTTCTTC.